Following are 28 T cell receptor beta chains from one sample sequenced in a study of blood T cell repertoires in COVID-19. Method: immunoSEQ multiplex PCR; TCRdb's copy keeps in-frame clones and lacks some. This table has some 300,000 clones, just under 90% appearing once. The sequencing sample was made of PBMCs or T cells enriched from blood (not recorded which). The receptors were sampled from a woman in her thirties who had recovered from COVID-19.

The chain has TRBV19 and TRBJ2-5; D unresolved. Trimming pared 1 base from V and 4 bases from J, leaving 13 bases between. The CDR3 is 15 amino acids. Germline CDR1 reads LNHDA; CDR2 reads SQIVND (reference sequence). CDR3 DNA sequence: TGTGCCAGTAGTATAGGGCTTCCCACGGGAGAGACCCAGTACTTC. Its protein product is CASSIGLPTGETQYF.

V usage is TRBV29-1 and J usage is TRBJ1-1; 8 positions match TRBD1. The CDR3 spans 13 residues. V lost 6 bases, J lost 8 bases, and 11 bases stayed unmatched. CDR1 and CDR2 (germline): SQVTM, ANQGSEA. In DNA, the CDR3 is TGCAGCGTGGATATGGACAGGGCCTCCGAAGCTTTCTTT. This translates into CSVDMDRASEAFF.

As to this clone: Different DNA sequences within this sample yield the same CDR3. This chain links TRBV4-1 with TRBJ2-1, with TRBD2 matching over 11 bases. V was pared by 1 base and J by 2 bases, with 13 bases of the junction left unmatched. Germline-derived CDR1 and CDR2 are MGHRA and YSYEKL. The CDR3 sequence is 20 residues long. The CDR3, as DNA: TGCGCCAGCAGCCAAGTACCATCTAGCGGGAGGCCCCCTACCTACAATGAGCAGTTCTTC. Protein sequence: CASSQVPSSGRPPTYNEQFF.

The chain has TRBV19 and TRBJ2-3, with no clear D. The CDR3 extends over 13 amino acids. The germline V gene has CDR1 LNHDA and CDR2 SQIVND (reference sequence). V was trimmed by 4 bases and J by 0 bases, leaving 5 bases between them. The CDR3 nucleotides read TGTGCCAGTAGTAGGGCCAGCACAGATACGCAGTATTTT. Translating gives CASSRASTDTQYF.

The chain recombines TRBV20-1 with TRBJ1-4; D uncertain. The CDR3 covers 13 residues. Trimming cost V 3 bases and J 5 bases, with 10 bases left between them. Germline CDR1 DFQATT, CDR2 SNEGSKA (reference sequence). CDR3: CSASDDGNEKLFF. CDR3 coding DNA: TGCAGTGCTAGTGACGACGGGAATGAAAAACTGTTTTTT.

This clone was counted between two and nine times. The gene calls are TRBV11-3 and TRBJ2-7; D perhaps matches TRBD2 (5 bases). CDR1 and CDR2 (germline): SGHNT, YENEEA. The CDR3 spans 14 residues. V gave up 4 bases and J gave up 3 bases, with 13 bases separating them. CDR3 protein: CASSSGPGFYEQYF. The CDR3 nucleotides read TGTGCCAGCAGCTCCGGCCCGGGATTCTACGAGCAGTACTTC.

DNA of the CDR3: TGTGCCAGCAGCCAACAGGGACAGGGGAAAGAGACCCAGTACTTC. The encoded protein is CASSQQGQGKETQYF. This chain connects TRBV3-1 (or the pseudogene TRBV3-2) to TRBJ2-5; 10 bases align to TRBD1. This CDR3 comprises 15 residues. Germline V gene sequence: CDR1 LGHDT, CDR2 YNNKEL (reference sequence). Germline trimming cut 2 bases from V and 3 bases from J; bases unmatched to any gene: 3.

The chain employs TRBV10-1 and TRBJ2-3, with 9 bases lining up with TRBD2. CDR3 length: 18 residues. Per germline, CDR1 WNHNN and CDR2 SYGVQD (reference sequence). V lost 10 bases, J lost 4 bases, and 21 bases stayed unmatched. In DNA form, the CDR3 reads TGCGCCACCACTCGCTTTTTTCTGGGCGGGAGGGCCTCAGATACGCAGTATTTT. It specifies CATTRFFLGGRASDTQYF.

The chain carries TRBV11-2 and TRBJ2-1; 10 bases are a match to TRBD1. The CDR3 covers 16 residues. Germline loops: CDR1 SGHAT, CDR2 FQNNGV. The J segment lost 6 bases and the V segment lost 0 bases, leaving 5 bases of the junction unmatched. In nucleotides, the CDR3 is TGTGCCAGCAGCTTAGATTGGGGACAGGGGAGCAATGAGCAGTTCTTC. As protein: CASSLDWGQGSNEQFF.

CDR3 loop: CASSFEGVTPGTEAFF. In DNA, the CDR3 is TGTGCCAGCAGCTTCGAAGGGGTCACCCCAGGTACTGAAGCTTTCTTT. J is TRBJ1-1 and V is TRBV5-8, with TRBD1 as a possible D gene (5 bases). The CDR3 contains 16 residues. V was cut by 2 bases and J by 5 bases, with 19 bases left in between. The germline CDR1 and CDR2 sequences are SGHTS and YDEGEE.

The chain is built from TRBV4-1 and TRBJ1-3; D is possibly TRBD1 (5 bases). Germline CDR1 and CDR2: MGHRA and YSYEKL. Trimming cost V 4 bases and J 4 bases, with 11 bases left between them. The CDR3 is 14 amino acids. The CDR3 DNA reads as TGCGCCAGCAGCCCTACGACAGAGGGAAACACCATATATTTT. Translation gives CASSPTTEGNTIYF.

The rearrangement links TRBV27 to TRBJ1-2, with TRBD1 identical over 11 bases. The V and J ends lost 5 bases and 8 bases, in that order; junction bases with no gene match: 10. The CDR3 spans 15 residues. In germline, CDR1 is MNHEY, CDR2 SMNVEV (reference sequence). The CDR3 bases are TGTGCCAGCAGTCCAAGGGCCTGGGACAGGGGGGGCTACACCTTC. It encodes CASSPRAWDRGGYTF.

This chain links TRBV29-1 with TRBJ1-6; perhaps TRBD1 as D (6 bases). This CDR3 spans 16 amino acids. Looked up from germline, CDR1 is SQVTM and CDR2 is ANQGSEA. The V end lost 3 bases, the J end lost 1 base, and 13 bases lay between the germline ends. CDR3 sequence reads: CSVDYRVRSYNSPLHF. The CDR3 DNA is TGCAGCGTTGACTACAGGGTAAGGTCCTATAATTCACCCCTCCACTTT. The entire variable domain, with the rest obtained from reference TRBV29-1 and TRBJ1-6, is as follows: SAVISQKPSRDICQRGTSLTIQCQVDSQVTMMFWYRQQPGQSLTLIATANQGSEATYESGFVIDKFPISRPNLTFSTLTVSNMSPEDSSIYLCSVDYRVRSYNSPLHFGNGTRLTVT.

The CDR3 protein is CASSSNQGLAGGPGELFF. CDR3 sequence (DNA): TGTGCCAGCAGCTCGAACCAAGGACTAGCGGGAGGCCCCGGGGAGCTGTTTTTT. The gene calls are TRBV13 and TRBJ2-2; 14 bases are shared with TRBD2. V dropped 4 bases and J dropped 6; count of bases not matched to a gene: 10. CDR1 is PRHDT, CDR2 FYEKMQ, per germline (reference sequence). The CDR3 runs to 18 residues.

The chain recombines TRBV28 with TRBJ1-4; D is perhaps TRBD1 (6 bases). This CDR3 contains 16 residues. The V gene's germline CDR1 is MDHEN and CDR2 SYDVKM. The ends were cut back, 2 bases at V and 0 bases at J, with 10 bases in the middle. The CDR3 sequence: CASSLRGASTNEKLFF. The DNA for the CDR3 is TGTGCCAGCAGTTTACGGGGGGCATCAACTAATGAAAAACTGTTTTTT.

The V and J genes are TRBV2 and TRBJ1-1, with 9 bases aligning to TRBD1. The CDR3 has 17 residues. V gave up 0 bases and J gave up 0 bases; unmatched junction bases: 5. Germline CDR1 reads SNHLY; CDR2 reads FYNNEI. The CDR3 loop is CASSEAWDRAMNTEAFF. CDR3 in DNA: TGTGCCAGCAGTGAAGCTTGGGACAGGGCCATGAACACTGAAGCTTTCTTT.

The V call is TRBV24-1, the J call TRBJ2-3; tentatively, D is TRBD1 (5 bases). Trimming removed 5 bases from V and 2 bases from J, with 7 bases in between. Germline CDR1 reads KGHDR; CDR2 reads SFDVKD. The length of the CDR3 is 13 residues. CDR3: CATSVDNTDTQYF. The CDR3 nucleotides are TGTGCCACCAGTGTGGACAACACAGATACGCAGTATTTT.

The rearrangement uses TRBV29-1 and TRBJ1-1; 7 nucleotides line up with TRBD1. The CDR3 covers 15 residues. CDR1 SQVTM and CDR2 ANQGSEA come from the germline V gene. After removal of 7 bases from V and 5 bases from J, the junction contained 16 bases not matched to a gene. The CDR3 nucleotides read TGCAGCGGAGAAGGGGGCACCCAGATGAGGACTGAAGCTTTCTTT. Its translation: CSGEGGTQMRTEAFF.

CDR3 nucleotide sequence: TGCGCCAGCGGAGCGGGTTCCGGCACAGATACGCAGTATTTT. Protein product: CASGAGSGTDTQYF. The V gene is TRBV5-1, the J gene TRBJ2-3, with TRBD2 as a possible D gene (6 bases). The V gene's germline CDR1 is SGHRS and CDR2 YFSETQ. V was clipped by 7 bases and J by 1 base, with 13 bases between them. There are 14 residues in the CDR3.

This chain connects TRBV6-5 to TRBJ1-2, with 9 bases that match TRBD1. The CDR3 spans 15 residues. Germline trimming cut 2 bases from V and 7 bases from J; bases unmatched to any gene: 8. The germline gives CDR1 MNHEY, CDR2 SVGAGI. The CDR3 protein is CASSYHRGQAGGYTF. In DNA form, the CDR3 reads TGTGCCAGCAGTTACCACAGGGGGCAGGCGGGTGGCTACACCTTC.

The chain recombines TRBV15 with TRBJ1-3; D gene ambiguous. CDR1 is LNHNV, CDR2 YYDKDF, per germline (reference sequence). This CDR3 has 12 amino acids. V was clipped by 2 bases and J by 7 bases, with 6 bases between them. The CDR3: CATSRRENTIYF. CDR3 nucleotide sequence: TGTGCCACCAGCAGACGCGAGAACACCATATATTTT.

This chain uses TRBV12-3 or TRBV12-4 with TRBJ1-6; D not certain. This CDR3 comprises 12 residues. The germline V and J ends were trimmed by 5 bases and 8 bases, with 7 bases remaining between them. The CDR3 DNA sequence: TGTGCCAGCAGTCTACCCCATTCACCCCTCCACTTT. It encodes CASSLPHSPLHF.

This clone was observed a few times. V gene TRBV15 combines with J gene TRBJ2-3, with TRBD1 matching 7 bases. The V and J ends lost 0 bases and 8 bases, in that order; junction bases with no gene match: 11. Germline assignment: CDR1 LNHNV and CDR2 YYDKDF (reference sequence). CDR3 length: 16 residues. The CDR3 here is CATSRDLGQERSTQYF. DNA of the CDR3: TGTGCCACCAGCAGAGACCTTGGACAGGAGAGAAGTACGCAGTATTTT. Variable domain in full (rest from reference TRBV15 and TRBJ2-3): DAMVIQNPRYQVTQFGKPVTLSCSQTLNHNVMYWYQQKSSQAPKLLFHYYDKDFNNEADTPDNFQSRRPNTSFCFLDIRSPGLGDTAMYLCATSRDLGQERSTQYFGPGTRLTVL.

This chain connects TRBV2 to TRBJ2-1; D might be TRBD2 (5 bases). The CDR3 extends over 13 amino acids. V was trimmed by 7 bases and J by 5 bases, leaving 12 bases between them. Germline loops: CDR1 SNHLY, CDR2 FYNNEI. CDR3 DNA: TGTGCCAGCAATGCGGGCCCTGACAATGAGCAGTTCTTC. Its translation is CASNAGPDNEQFF.

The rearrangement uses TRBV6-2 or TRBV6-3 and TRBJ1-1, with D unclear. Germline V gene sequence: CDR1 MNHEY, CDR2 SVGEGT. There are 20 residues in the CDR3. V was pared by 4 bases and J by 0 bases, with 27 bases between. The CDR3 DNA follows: TGTGCCAGCAGTTTCCGGGGTGGTTGGGAGACAAGGATCATGAACACTGAAGCTTTCTTT. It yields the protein CASSFRGGWETRIMNTEAFF.

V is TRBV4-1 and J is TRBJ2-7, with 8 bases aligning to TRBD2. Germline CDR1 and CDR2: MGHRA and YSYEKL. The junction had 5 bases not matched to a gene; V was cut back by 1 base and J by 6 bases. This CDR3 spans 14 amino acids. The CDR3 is CASSQVGLAPEQYF. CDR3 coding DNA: TGCGCCAGCAGCCAAGTTGGACTAGCTCCCGAGCAGTACTTC.

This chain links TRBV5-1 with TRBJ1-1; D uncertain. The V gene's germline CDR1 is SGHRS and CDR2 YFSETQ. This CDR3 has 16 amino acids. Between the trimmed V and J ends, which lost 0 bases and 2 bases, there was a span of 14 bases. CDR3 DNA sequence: TGCGCCAGCAGCTTGGCCGTCGGGAATTTTAACACTGAAGCTTTCTTT. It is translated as CASSLAVGNFNTEAFF.

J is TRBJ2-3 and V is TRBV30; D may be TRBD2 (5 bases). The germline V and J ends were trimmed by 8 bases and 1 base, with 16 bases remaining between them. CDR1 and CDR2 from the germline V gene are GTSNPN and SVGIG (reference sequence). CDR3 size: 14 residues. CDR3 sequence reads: CATRGGAGTDTQYF. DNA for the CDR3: TGTGCCACACGAGGAGGAGCCGGCACAGATACGCAGTATTTT. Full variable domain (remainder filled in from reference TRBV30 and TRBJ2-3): SQTIHQWPATLVQPVGSPLSLECTVEGTSNPNLYWYRQAAGRGLQLLFYSVGIGQISSEVPQNLSASRPQDRQFILSSKKLLLSDSGFYLCATRGGAGTDTQYFGPGTRLTVL.